This T cell receptor (beta chain) was retrieved from a study of primary melanoma T cells and metastatic recurrence. As for the study in general: Samples were primary melanomas of stage T2 to T4.

Here immunoSEQ multiplex PCR was the method, and the copy in TCRdb shows in-frame clones only, minus some. The sample has around 120 clones, more than 65% seen once. The CDR3 has 14 amino acids. Deletions cut 0 bases from V and 0 bases from J, with 5 bases between. Germline assignment: CDR1 MNHGY and CDR2 SAAAGT. The study, taken as a whole, reports: T-cell fraction over 20% seemed protective regardless of ulceration or nodes.

Each patient's primary melanoma had been removed surgically, with risk of metastatic recurrence. On this clone: What it binds is not known.

The receptor's source is a human donor with melanoma. The sample was melanoma tumor tissue. The rearrangement uses TRBV6-8 and TRBJ1-1; D uncertain. The CDR3, as DNA: TGTGCCAGCAGTTACTCTACATTGAACACTGAAGCTTTCTTT. The encoded protein is CASSYSTLNTEAFF.